Listed below are T cell receptor beta chains from one sample, sequenced in a study of shared T cell receptors in the human thymus. Some clones are missing from TCRdb's copy, which holds only in-frame ones; the method was immunoSEQ multiplex PCR. The sample has roughly 660,000 clones, roughly 90% seen once. The data also belong to a second study, concerning human thymus T cells.

Input material: thymocytes. Every receptor here comes from a boy less than two years old with a congenital heart defect. The CDR3 runs from the conserved cysteine through the conserved F or W. The D gene is left open where the match is weak. Clone size is stated in some rows and not others, as once, few, many or a class when expanded.

>TRBJ2-1|TRBD2|-|TRBV19
CASSTLAGSYNEQFF
TGTGCCAGTAGTACCCTAGCGGGATCCTACAATGAGCAGTTCTTC
>TRBJ2-7|TRBD1|-|TRBV14
CASSQGDSGYEQYF
TGTGCCAGCAGCCAAGGGGACAGTGGATACGAGCAGTACTTC
>TRBJ2-1|TRBD2|-|TRBV19
CASTGTSGRNEQFF
TGTGCCAGTACCGGGACTAGCGGGAGGAATGAGCAGTTCTTC
>TRBJ1-1|TRBD1|-|TRBV11-3
CASSFRGQANTEAFF
TGTGCCAGCAGCTTCCGCGGACAGGCGAACACTGAAGCTTTCTTT
>TRBJ2-7|TRBD1|-|TRBV6-1
CASSVAGTGRAYEQYF
TGTGCCAGCAGTGTAGCCGGGACAGGGAGGGCCTACGAGCAGTACTTC
>TRBJ2-5|-|-|TRBV7-7
CASSLGGGMGEQETQYF
TGTGCCAGCAGCTTAGGAGGCGGGATGGGTGAGCAAGAGACCCAGTACTTC
>TRBJ1-4|-|once|TRBV28
CASSPPEPGTATNEKLFF
TGTGCCAGCAGTCCCCCTGAGCCTGGTACGGCAACTAATGAAAAACTGTTTTTT
>TRBJ2-5|-|-|TRBV7-3
CASSLKGAETQYF
TGTGCCAGCAGCCTTAAAGGGGCGGAGACCCAGTACTTC
>TRBJ2-2|TRBD2|-|TRBV4-2
CASSQKGEREGHGTGELFF
TGTGCCAGCAGCCAAAAAGGCGAGCGGGAGGGCCACGGTACCGGGGAGCTGTTTTTT
>TRBJ2-3|TRBD2|-|TRBV5-1
CASSSPEGREPDTQYF
TGCGCCAGCAGCTCCCCGGAGGGGCGGGAGCCAGATACGCAGTATTTT
>TRBJ1-2|TRBD1|once|TRBV10-3
CAISSGQGHYGYTF
TGTGCCATCAGTTCGGGACAGGGCCACTATGGCTACACCTTC
>TRBJ2-1|TRBD2|-|TRBV6-4
CASSRLAGVYINEQFF
TGTGCCAGCAGTAGACTAGCGGGAGTCTATATCAATGAGCAGTTCTTC
>TRBJ2-5|-|once|TRBV6-5
CASSYSQGTTQETQYF
TGTGCCAGCAGTTACTCCCAGGGGACAACCCAAGAGACCCAGTACTTC
>TRBJ2-2|TRBD2|-|TRBV11-3
CASSPRVSGTNTGELFF
TGTGCCAGCAGCCCTAGGGTCAGCGGGACGAACACCGGGGAGCTGTTTTTT
>TRBJ1-1|TRBD1|-|TRBV7-2
CASSLVRTGEDTEAFF
TGTGCCAGCAGCTTAGTCCGGACAGGGGAGGACACTGAAGCTTTCTTT
>TRBJ2-3|-|-|TRBV9
CASSERPSTDTQYF
TGTGCCAGCAGCGAGCGTCCAAGCACAGATACGCAGTATTTT
>TRBJ2-7|-|-|TRBV21-1
CASGEGPRRDSGYEQYF
TGTGCCAGCGGGGAGGGCCCTCGGAGGGATTCTGGCTACGAGCAGTACTTC
>TRBJ2-7|-|-|TRBV5-4
CASSLSGHEQYF
TGTGCCAGCAGCTTGTCTGGGCACGAGCAGTACTTC
>TRBJ2-5|-|-|TRBV28
CASHPRDTQRSQYF
TGTGCCAGCCACCCACGGGACACACAACGGTCCCAGTACTTC
>TRBJ2-1|TRBD2|-|TRBV4-3
CASSQEASGSKSEQFF
TGCGCCAGCAGCCAAGAGGCTAGCGGGAGTAAGAGTGAGCAGTTCTTC
>TRBJ2-7|TRBD1|-|TRBV11-3
CASSPRRQGAPYEQYF
TGTGCCAGCAGCCCCCGTCGACAGGGGGCCCCCTACGAGCAGTACTTC
>TRBJ2-7|TRBD1|-|TRBV9
CASSAVDRGAYEQYF
TGTGCCAGCAGCGCAGTCGACAGGGGCGCCTACGAGCAGTACTTC
>TRBJ2-3|TRBD2|-|TRBV7-2
CASSLSRSVGGSVPDTQYF
TGTGCCAGCAGCTTATCCCGTTCAGTAGGCGGGAGTGTCCCAGATACGCAGTATTTT
>TRBJ2-7|-|-|TRBV27
CASRAQTVLEQYF
TGTGCCAGTAGGGCCCAGACAGTCTTGGAGCAGTACTTC